What follows are 31 T cell receptor beta chains derived from one specimen sequenced in a study of PD-1 blockade in classical Hodgkin lymphoma. Profiled with immunoSEQ multiplex PCR; TCRdb holds only in-frame clones, not every one. Of about 24,000 clones in the sample, around 70% were seen once. Relapse was seen in all patients after autologous stem cell transplantation, and brentuximab vedotin exposure was variable. Specimen: peripheral blood mononuclear cells (PBMCs), collected at baseline. These receptor sequences come from a human donor with classical Hodgkin lymphoma.

The V call is TRBV19, the J call TRBJ2-6; D is ambiguous. There are 14 residues in the CDR3. Trimming pared 3 bases from V and 4 bases from J, leaving 7 bases between. Germline loops: CDR1 LNHDA, CDR2 SQIVND (reference sequence). The CDR3 region is CASSILGGANVLTF. The CDR3 DNA reads TGTGCCAGTAGTATTCTGGGGGGGGCCAACGTCCTGACTTTC.

The rearrangement links TRBV30 to TRBJ1-1; D might be TRBD1 (5 bases). The length of the CDR3 is 13 residues. V lost 1 base and J lost 7, with 13 bases in between. The germline CDR1 and CDR2 sequences are GTSNPN and SVGIG (reference sequence). CDR3 in DNA: TGTGCCTGGAGTGATGTGAGGGGTGGTGAAGCTTTCTTT. Translating it yields CAWSDVRGGEAFF. Full variable domain (outside the CDR3, taken from reference TRBV30 and TRBJ1-1): SQTIHQWPATLVQPVGSPLSLECTVEGTSNPNLYWYRQAAGRGLQLLFYSVGIGQISSEVPQNLSASRPQDRQFILSSKKLLLSDSGFYLCAWSDVRGGEAFFGQGTRLTVV.

The chain joins TRBV5-6 to TRBJ2-1; 7 bases agree with TRBD1. The CDR3 runs to 14 residues. The germline V gene encodes CDR1 SGHDT and CDR2 YYEEEE. Trimming took 3 bases from V and 5 from J; bases not matched to a gene: 5. The CDR3 reads CASSSQGLDNEQFF. CDR3 nucleotides: TGTGCCAGCAGCTCACAGGGGCTAGACAATGAGCAGTTCTTC.

The V call is TRBV11-3, the J call TRBJ1-1, with 7 bases matching TRBD1. The CDR3 loop spans 13 amino acids. V dropped 3 bases and J dropped 11; count of bases not matched to a gene: 9. The V gene's germline CDR1 is SGHNT and CDR2 YENEEA. The CDR3 DNA follows: TGTGCCAGCAGCTTCGAGCCGACAGGGTATGCTTTCTTT. It translates to CASSFEPTGYAFF.

This clone was seen a few times. The gene calls are TRBV5-4 and TRBJ1-2; 7 positions agree with TRBD1. Germline CDR1 is SGHNT and CDR2 is YYREEE (reference sequence). This CDR3 is 15 amino acids long. The V gene end was trimmed by 4 bases and the J gene end by 1 base; junction bases not matched to a gene: 7. The CDR3, as DNA: TGTGCCAGCAGCCCAGGGGACAGTAATAACTATGGCTACACCTTC. It yields the protein CASSPGDSNNYGYTF. Variable domain in full (rest from reference TRBV5-4 and TRBJ1-2): ETGVTQSPTHLIKTRGQQVTLRCSSQSGHNTVSWYQQALGQGPQFIFQYYREEENGRGNFPPRFSGLQFPNYSSELNVNALELDDSALYLCASSPGDSNNYGYTFGSGTRLTVV.

V is TRBV5-6 and J is TRBJ2-7; D is ambiguous. V was clipped by 0 bases and J by 2 bases, with 3 bases between them. The length of the CDR3 is 12 residues. Germline loops: CDR1 SGHDT, CDR2 YYEEEE. CDR3 sequence (DNA): TGTGCCAGCAGCTTGGCGACCTACGAGCAGTACTTC. This codes for CASSLATYEQYF.

This chain uses TRBV10-3 with TRBJ1-1, with D hard to call. CDR3 length: 14 residues. The germline V and J ends were trimmed by 2 bases and 2 bases, with 9 bases remaining between them. The germline V gene has CDR1 ENHRY and CDR2 SYGVKD. CDR3: CAISETHSNTEAFF. CDR3 DNA: TGTGCCATCAGTGAGACCCACAGCAACACTGAAGCTTTCTTT.

V is TRBV7-9 and J is TRBJ1-6, with no clear D. CDR1 SEHNR and CDR2 FQNEAQ come from the germline V gene (reference sequence). This CDR3 has 15 residues. Trimming took off 11 bases at V and 3 bases at J, with 17 bases between the two ends. The CDR3 nucleotides read TGTGCCGGCCATGGTGGTGGCCGCTATAATTCACCCCTCCACTTT. Its protein product is CAGHGGGRYNSPLHF.

This chain links TRBV6-1 with TRBJ1-5; D is unclear. In germline, CDR1 is MNHNS, CDR2 SASEGT. CDR3 length: 14 residues. Trimming took 0 bases from V and 4 from J, leaving 7 bases between them. CDR3 sequence (DNA): TGTGCCAGCAGTGAAGCGGCGGATAATCAGCCCCAGCATTTT. Translated: CASSEAADNQPQHF.

The chain recombines TRBV5-1 with TRBJ2-1; a possible D gene is TRBD1 (6 bases). V lost 4 bases and J 3 bases, leaving 8 bases between the germline ends. From germline, CDR1 is SGHRS and CDR2 YFSETQ. The CDR3 has 13 amino acids. This CDR3 reads CASSQGIYNEQFF. CDR3 nucleotide sequence: TGCGCCAGCAGCCAGGGGATCTACAATGAGCAGTTCTTC.

This clone was seen only a few times. The chain recombines TRBV6-1 with TRBJ1-5, with D hard to call. This CDR3 comprises 13 residues. Germline V gives CDR1 MNHNS, CDR2 SASEGT. Trimming left V 3 bases short and J 7 bases short, with 10 bases between. The CDR3: CASSEGVGQPQHF. In DNA, the CDR3 is TGTGCCAGCAGTGAGGGAGTCGGGCAGCCCCAGCATTTT.

V usage is TRBV28 and J usage is TRBJ2-5; perhaps TRBD1 as D (6 bases). Trimming took 6 bases from V and 1 from J, leaving 12 bases between them. The CDR3 is made up of 14 amino acids. The germline CDR1 and CDR2 sequences are MDHEN and SYDVKM. CDR3 region: CASRSQGTQETQYF. The DNA for the CDR3 is TGTGCCAGCAGAAGTCAGGGGACCCAAGAGACCCAGTACTTC.

The chain links TRBV9 to TRBJ2-3; 10 bases align to TRBD2. The CDR3 spans 16 residues. V was pared by 3 bases and J by 4 bases, with 8 bases of the junction left unmatched. CDR1 SGDLS and CDR2 YYNGEE come from the germline V gene. CDR3 coding DNA: TGTGCCAGCAGCGGTCCCAAGCGGGGGGGCGCAGATACGCAGTATTTT. Protein sequence: CASSGPKRGGADTQYF.

The genes are TRBV18 and TRBJ1-5; D is ambiguous. The CDR3 length is 15 residues. CDR1 KGHSH and CDR2 LQKENI come from the germline V gene. Deletions cut 5 bases from V and 3 bases from J, with 14 bases between. CDR3 nucleotide sequence: TGTGCCAGCTCAGAACAGTCGGACTTCAATCAGCCCCAGCATTTT. Translating it yields CASSEQSDFNQPQHF.

V and J are TRBV6-1 and TRBJ2-1; unclear D gene. The CDR3 totals 12 residues. The V end lost 8 bases, the J end lost 6 bases, and 11 bases lay between the germline ends. Germline V gene sequence: CDR1 MNHNS, CDR2 SASEGT. The CDR3: CASGWASNEQFF. The CDR3 nucleotides are TGTGCCAGCGGTTGGGCTTCCAATGAGCAGTTCTTC.

The J gene is TRBJ1-4, the V gene TRBV13; 7 bases align to TRBD1. The CDR3 extends over 14 amino acids. Germline CDR1 PRHDT, CDR2 FYEKMQ (reference sequence). Trimming at V came to 5 bases and at J to 5 bases, leaving 5 bases not matched to a gene. DNA for the CDR3: TGTGCCAGCAGCCTCCGACAGGGAAATGAAAAACTGTTTTTT. It yields the protein CASSLRQGNEKLFF.

The V gene is TRBV11-2, the J gene TRBJ2-7; tentative D call: TRBD2 (6 bases). Looked up from germline, CDR1 is SGHAT and CDR2 is FQNNGV. V dropped 1 base and J dropped 7 bases, with 11 bases sitting between them. This CDR3 is built from 13 residues. For the CDR3, the DNA is TGTGCCAGCAGCTTAGTGCGGGGATCAGAGCAGTACTTC. It codes for CASSLVRGSEQYF.

The genes are TRBV29-1 and TRBJ2-7; D call uncertain. Germline V gene data show CDR1 as SQVTM and CDR2 as ANQGSEA. V was shortened by 1 base and J by 3 bases, with 10 bases between the two germline ends. CDR3 length equals 13 residues. The CDR3, as DNA: TGCAGCGTTGAAGGAGGCAGAGGCTACGAGCAGTACTTC. Translating it yields CSVEGGRGYEQYF.

The J gene is TRBJ1-2, the V gene TRBV5-6; 7 positions match TRBD1. CDR3 length: 17 residues. V shed 0 bases and J 8 bases; nucleotides not matched to a gene: 16. Germline loops: CDR1 SGHDT, CDR2 YYEEEE. CDR3 bases: TGTGCCAGCAGCTTGGGAAACAGGGGTGGATTGGGCTACGGCTACACCTTC. This codes for CASSLGNRGGLGYGYTF.

Relative to its sample, this clone is medium-sized. The V call is TRBV7-9, the J call TRBJ1-2; 9 nucleotides align to TRBD1. V was clipped by 5 bases and J by 8 bases; unmatched bases: 3. CDR3 length: 12 amino acids. CDR1 and CDR2 (germline): SEHNR, FQNEAQ (reference sequence). This chain's CDR3 is CASSPGQGGYTF. CDR3 sequence (DNA): TGTGCCAGCAGCCCCGGACAGGGGGGCTACACCTTC.

The CDR3 protein is CASSLADGSPLHF. CDR3 in DNA: TGCGCCAGCAGCTTGGCCGACGGTTCACCCCTCCACTTT. This sequence joins TRBV5-1 and TRBJ1-6; D unclear. Germline CDR1 SGHRS, CDR2 YFSETQ. V lost 0 bases and J 9 bases, leaving 7 bases between the germline ends. This CDR3 is built from 13 residues.

By frequency in the sample, this clone is medium-sized. The CDR3 nucleotides are TGTGCCAGTAGTCCCAGGGGACAGGGGTACACTGAAGCTTTCTTT. It encodes CASSPRGQGYTEAFF. This rearrangement joins TRBV19 to TRBJ1-1; 10 bases match TRBD1. CDR3 length equals 15 residues. Germline values: CDR1 LNHDA, CDR2 SQIVND (reference sequence). V lost 5 bases to trimming and J lost 3 bases; unmatched junction nucleotides: 6.

CDR3 region: CASSQDSYTTYEQYF. The CDR3 nucleotides are TGCGCCAGCAGCCAAGATTCGTATACCACCTACGAGCAGTACTTC. V usage is TRBV4-3 and J usage is TRBJ2-7; no clear D. V was clipped by 0 bases and J by 2 bases, with 11 bases between them. Germline V gene lookup returns CDR1 LGHNA and CDR2 YSLEER. The CDR3 totals 15 residues.

This clone is medium-sized within its sample. CDR3 in DNA: TGTGCCAGCAGCTTACCGGGACAGGAGCCCTATGGCTACACCTTC. Protein product: CASSLPGQEPYGYTF. The rearrangement joins TRBV7-2 to TRBJ1-2; 8 bases map to TRBD1. The CDR3 runs 15 residues. The V segment lost 2 bases and the J segment 4 bases; nucleotides outside the gene matches: 6. Germline CDR1 is SGHTA and CDR2 is FQGNSA.

This clone has just one count. This chain uses TRBV5-1 with TRBJ2-5, with D possibly matching TRBD1 (6 bases). CDR1 SGHRS and CDR2 YFSETQ come from the germline V gene. Trimming took 0 bases from V and 2 from J, leaving 17 bases between them. CDR3 length equals 17 residues. The CDR3 DNA sequence: TGCGCCAGCAGCTTGGGCTTACAGGGATGGGCTCAAGAGACCCAGTACTTC. Its protein is CASSLGLQGWAQETQYF.

This clone appeared a few times. The chain uses TRBV7-9 and TRBJ1-1, with a tentative D call TRBD1 (5 bases). Germline-derived CDR1 and CDR2 are SEHNR and FQNEAQ (reference sequence). The CDR3 loop spans 14 amino acids. Trimming cost V 6 bases and J 1 base, with 12 bases left between them. The CDR3 protein is CASSSDRWNTEAFF. The CDR3 DNA is TGTGCCAGCAGTTCCGACAGATGGAACACTGAAGCTTTCTTT. The entire variable domain, with the rest obtained from reference TRBV7-9 and TRBJ1-1, is as follows: DTGVSQNPRHKITKRGQNVTFRCDPISEHNRLYWYRQTLGQGPEFLTYFQNEAQLEKSRLLSDRFSAERPKGSFSTLEIQRTEQGDSAMYLCASSSDRWNTEAFFGQGTRLTVV.

The rearrangement links TRBV5-1 to TRBJ1-2; D uncertain. In germline, CDR1 is SGHRS, CDR2 YFSETQ. V dropped 4 bases and J dropped 0 bases, with 10 bases sitting between them. The CDR3 has 14 residues. In nucleotides, the CDR3 is TGCGCCAGCAGCCCCTCTGTTTCTAACTATGGCTACACCTTC. Protein sequence: CASSPSVSNYGYTF. The entire variable domain, with the rest obtained from reference TRBV5-1 and TRBJ1-2, is as follows: KAGVTQTPRYLIKTRGQQVTLSCSPISGHRSVSWYQQTPGQGLQFLFEYFSETQRNKGNFPGRFSGRQFSNSRSEMNVSTLELGDSALYLCASSPSVSNYGYTFGSGTRLTVV.

In this sample, this clone turned up a few times. The chain has TRBV9 and TRBJ2-5, with TRBD2 matching over 9 bases. The CDR3 has 16 amino acids. Germline V gene lookup returns CDR1 SGDLS and CDR2 YYNGEE. With 7 bases clipped from V and 0 bases from J, the junction kept 10 bases outside the gene matches. CDR3 in DNA: TGTGCCAGCGCGAGGGGGCTAGCGGGGTACCAAGAGACCCAGTACTTC. Residues: CASARGLAGYQETQYF.

This rearrangement joins TRBV27 to TRBJ1-1; D remains unclear. Trimming took off 3 bases at V and 6 bases at J, with 8 bases between the two ends. This CDR3 contains 12 residues. Germline assignment: CDR1 MNHEY and CDR2 SMNVEV (reference sequence). CDR3 loop: CASSFFGAEAFF. For the CDR3, the DNA is TGTGCCAGCAGTTTCTTCGGCGCTGAAGCTTTCTTT.

The chain links TRBV4-1 to TRBJ2-7; TRBD1 matches 9 bases. This CDR3 contains 18 residues. CDR1 and CDR2 from the germline V gene are MGHRA and YSYEKL. V was pared by 0 bases and J by 5 bases, with 14 bases of the junction left unmatched. The DNA of the CDR3 is TGCGCCAGCAGCCAAGATGTGATTGGACAGGGGTTTAGGAACGAGCAGTACTTC. As protein: CASSQDVIGQGFRNEQYF.

This clone has only a few counts. J is TRBJ1-4 and V is TRBV6-5; D is ambiguous. This CDR3 contains 12 residues. The V gene's germline CDR1 is MNHEY and CDR2 SVGAGI. V was clipped by 6 bases and J by 3 bases, with 5 bases between them. The CDR3 sequence: CASRGPNEKLFF. For the CDR3, the DNA is TGTGCCAGCAGGGGTCCTAATGAAAAACTGTTTTTT.